This T cell receptor beta chain was sequenced during a study of blood T cells in healthy people across ages. Study findings and constraints: TCR beta diversity, measured per million T cells, fell in a roughly linear way with age. Long-lived donors carried more naive CD4+ cells and greater diversity than aged donors. The unknown donor CMV status may have confounded expanded clonotype changes. A strong correlation between TCR beta diversity and naive T cell percentage was seen.

With a J-beta primer mix and a sample-barcoded 5' primer, a second PCR ran roughly 6 to 11 cycles. A single record per CDR3 protein comes from TCRdb applying MiXCR to the 5' RACE reads. The sample holds roughly 1,700,000 distinct CDR3 sequences, roughly 27% seen once. Points on this clonotype: Its specificity is unknown.

The CDR3 totals 14 residues. Germline assignment: CDR1 LGHNT and CDR2 FRNRAP. The V gene end was trimmed by 5 bases and the J gene end by 8 bases; junction bases not matched to a gene: 9. The genes are TRBV12-5 and TRBJ2-1; 7 bases align to TRBD2. This receptor was taken from a woman in her twenties or thirties in good health. Sequenced input: blood. The chain's CDR3 is CASGVGAGGDEQFF. CDR3 bases: TGTGCTAGTGGTGTGGGAGCTGGGGGGGATGAGCAGTTCTTC.